What follows are 5 T cell receptor beta chains derived from one specimen sequenced in a study of blood T cell repertoires in COVID-19. The repertoire was sequenced with immunoSEQ multiplex PCR; TCRdb's copy has only in-frame clones and lacks some. Altogether over 300,000 clones are present, around 89% being singletons, with the ten largest covering around 7%. The sequencing input was peripheral blood. The receptors come from a man aged 18 to 35 with active or convalescent COVID-19.

The rearrangement joins TRBV19 to TRBJ1-4, with 8 bases aligning to TRBD1. Germline assignment: CDR1 LNHDA and CDR2 SQIVND (reference sequence). The CDR3 is made up of 15 amino acids. With V trimmed by 2 bases and J by 8 bases, 7 bases remained unmatched. CDR3 DNA sequence: TGTGCCAGTAGTATAAAGAACGACAGGGGCGAAAAACTGTTTTTT. It codes for CASSIKNDRGEKLFF.

V and J are TRBV4-2 and TRBJ2-1, with D possibly being TRBD2 (5 bases). Trimming removed 1 base at V and 3 bases at J, with 7 bases between. CDR3 length: 14 amino acids. Germline V lookup: CDR1 LGHNA, CDR2 YNFKEQ. CDR3: CASSQAGLYNEQFF. DNA for the CDR3: TGTGCCAGCAGCCAAGCCGGACTCTACAATGAGCAGTTCTTC.

The J gene is TRBJ2-7, the V gene TRBV29-1; 10 positions agree with TRBD1. CDR3 length equals 15 residues. Losses at the gene ends were 5 bases for V and 1 base for J; bases not matched to a gene: 8. Per the germline V gene, CDR1 is SQVTM and CDR2 is ANQGSEA. CDR3 nucleotide sequence: TGCAGCGTTAGACCCGGGACAGGGGATTCCTACGAGCAGTACTTC. It translates to CSVRPGTGDSYEQYF.

The J gene is TRBJ2-1, the V gene TRBV29-1; the D gene is possibly TRBD1 (6 bases). Germline V gives CDR1 SQVTM, CDR2 ANQGSEA. The CDR3 extends over 12 amino acids. The V end lost 7 bases, the J end lost 6 bases, and 13 bases lay between the germline ends. The CDR3 DNA follows: TGCAGCGGGGAAGGGGGAACCAATGAGCAGTTCTTC. Its protein product is CSGEGGTNEQFF.

The rearrangement links TRBV27 to TRBJ2-1, with 11 bases fitting TRBD1. CDR1 and CDR2 (germline): MNHEY, SMNVEV (reference sequence). This CDR3 comprises 16 residues. With V trimmed by 5 bases and J by 5 bases, 8 bases remained unmatched. In nucleotides, the CDR3 is TGTGCCAGCAGTCCCTTCCGGGACAGGGGGAACAATGAGCAGTTCTTC. This translates into CASSPFRDRGNNEQFF.